This TCR beta chain was identified in a study of molecular identifiers for immune sequencing clone quantification. Study-wide results and limits: Among about 1 million naive cells, as was reported, spiked Jurkat TCR RNA from one cell was detectable.

This clonotype came up many times. The antigen is unknown. TCRdb independently ran MiXCR on the PCR reads; one entry per CDR3 protein. The sample records tens of thousands of distinct CDR3 sequences, 15% to 20% being singletons. Sorted naive CD8 T cells, roughly 19,000 to 1,000,000, were sequenced from 10%, 30% or 50% RNA. This clonotype was sampled from a human donor in good health. Some libraries in this study had Jurkat cell RNA spiked in. The material sequenced was naive CD8+ T cells from blood, with Jurkat cell RNA spiked in. Subset of the sample: FACS-sorted CD8+CD4-CCR7+CD45RA+ naive T cells.

The CDR3 is CASSLVTSSSYEQYF. DNA of the CDR3: TGTGCCAGCAGCTTAGTGACCAGTAGCTCCTACGAGCAGTACTTC. V gene TRBV13 combines with J gene TRBJ2-7; D is uncertain. The CDR3 runs 15 residues. V lost 1 base and J 0 bases, leaving 10 bases between the germline ends. Per the germline V gene, CDR1 is PRHDT and CDR2 is FYEKMQ (reference sequence).